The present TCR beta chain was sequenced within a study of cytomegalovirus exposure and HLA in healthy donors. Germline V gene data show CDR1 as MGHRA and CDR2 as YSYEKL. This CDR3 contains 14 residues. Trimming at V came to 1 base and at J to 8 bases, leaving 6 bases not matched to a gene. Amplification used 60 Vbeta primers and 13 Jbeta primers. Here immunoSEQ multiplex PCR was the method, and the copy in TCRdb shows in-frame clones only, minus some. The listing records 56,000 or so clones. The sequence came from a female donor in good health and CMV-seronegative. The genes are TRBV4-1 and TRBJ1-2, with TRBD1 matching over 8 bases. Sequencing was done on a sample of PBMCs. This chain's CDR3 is CASSQVTGVGGYTF. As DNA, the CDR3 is TGCGCCAGCAGCCAAGTGACAGGGGTTGGCGGCTACACCTTC.